Included here is one TCR beta chain sequence, with context. Antigen specificity is unknown. These data originate in a study of monozygotic twins with inflammatory bowel disease. Study-wide points: TCRbeta inverse Simpson diversity was decreased in IBD patients versus healthy co-twins.

The cDNA of both the TCRalpha and TCRbeta chains was subjected to two nested PCRs of about 15 and 9 cycles. TCRdb reprocessed the 5' RACE reads, with one entry per CDR3 protein and no DNA. The sample has about 380,000 distinct CDR3 sequences. Total RNA isolation used whole blood (no T cell sorting was performed). CDR1 DFQATT and CDR2 SNEGSKA come from the germline V gene (reference sequence). The CDR3 length is 16 residues. The rearrangement joins TRBV20-1 to TRBJ1-4; TCRdb names TRBD1, which stays unverified in the absence of DNA. Sequenced input: blood. The TCR sequence derives from a human donor with ulcerative colitis or Crohn's disease, or a healthy co-twin of an affected twin (not recorded which). CDR3 sequence: CSARVFVGGDGEKLFF.